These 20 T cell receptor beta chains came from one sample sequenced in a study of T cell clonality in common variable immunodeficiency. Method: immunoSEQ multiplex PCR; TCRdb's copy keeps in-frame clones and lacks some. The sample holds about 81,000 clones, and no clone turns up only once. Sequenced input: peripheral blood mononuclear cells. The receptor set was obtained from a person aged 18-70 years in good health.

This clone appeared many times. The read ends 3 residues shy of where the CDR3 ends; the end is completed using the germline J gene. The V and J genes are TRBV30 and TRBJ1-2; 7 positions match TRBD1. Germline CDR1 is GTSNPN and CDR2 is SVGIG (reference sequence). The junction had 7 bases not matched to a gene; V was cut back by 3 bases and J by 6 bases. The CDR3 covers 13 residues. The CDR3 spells CAWSPTGLNGYTF. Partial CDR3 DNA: TGTGCCTGGAGCCCGACAGGGCTGAATGGC.

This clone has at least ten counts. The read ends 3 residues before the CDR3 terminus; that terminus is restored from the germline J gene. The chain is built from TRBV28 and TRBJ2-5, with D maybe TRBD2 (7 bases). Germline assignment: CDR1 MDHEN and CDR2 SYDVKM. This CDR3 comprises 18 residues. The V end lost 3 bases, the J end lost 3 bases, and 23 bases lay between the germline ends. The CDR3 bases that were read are TGTGCCAGCAGTTTGGTAGGGGGGGCAGGGGCTCGTGAAGAGACC. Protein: CASSLVGGAGAREET. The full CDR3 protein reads CASSLVGGAGAREETQYF.

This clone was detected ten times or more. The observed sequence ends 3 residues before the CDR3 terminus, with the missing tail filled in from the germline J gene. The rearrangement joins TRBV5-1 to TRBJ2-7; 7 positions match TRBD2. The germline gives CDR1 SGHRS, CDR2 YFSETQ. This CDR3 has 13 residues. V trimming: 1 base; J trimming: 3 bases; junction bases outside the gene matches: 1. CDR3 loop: CASSLSGGYEQYF. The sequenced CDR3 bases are TGCGCCAGCAGCTTGTCGGGGGGCTACGAG.

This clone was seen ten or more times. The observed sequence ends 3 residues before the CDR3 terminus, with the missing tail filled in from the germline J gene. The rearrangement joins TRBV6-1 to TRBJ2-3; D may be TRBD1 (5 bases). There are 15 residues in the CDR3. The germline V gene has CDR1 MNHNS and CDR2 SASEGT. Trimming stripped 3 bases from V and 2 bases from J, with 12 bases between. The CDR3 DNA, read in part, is TGTGCCAGCAGTGATGTAGGGGCCTACACAGATACG. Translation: CASSDVGAYTDT. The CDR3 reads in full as CASSDVGAYTDTQYF.

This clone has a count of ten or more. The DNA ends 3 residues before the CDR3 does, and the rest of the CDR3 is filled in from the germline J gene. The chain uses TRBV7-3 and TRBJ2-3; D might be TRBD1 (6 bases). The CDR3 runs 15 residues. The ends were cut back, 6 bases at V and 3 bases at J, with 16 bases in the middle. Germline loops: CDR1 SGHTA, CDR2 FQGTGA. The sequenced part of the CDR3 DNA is TGTGCCAGCAGTCCCGGGACCAGGGGAACAGATACG. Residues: CASSPGTRGTDT. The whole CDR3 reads CASSPGTRGTDTQYF.

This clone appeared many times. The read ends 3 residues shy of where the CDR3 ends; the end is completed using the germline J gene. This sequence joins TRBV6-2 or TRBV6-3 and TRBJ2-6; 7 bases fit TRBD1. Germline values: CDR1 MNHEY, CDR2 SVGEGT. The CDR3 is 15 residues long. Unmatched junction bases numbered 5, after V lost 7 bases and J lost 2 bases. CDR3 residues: CASTPGTAGANVLTF. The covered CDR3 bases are TGTGCCAGCACCCCAGGGACAGCTGGGGCCAACGTC.

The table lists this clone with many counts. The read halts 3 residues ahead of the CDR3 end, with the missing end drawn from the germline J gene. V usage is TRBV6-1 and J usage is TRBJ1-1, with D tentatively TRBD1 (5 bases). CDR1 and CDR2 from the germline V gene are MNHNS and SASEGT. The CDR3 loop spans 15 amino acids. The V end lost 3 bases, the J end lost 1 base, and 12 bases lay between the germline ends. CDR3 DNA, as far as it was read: TGTGCCAGCAGTGATAGGGGCAGCGCGAACACTGAA. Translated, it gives CASSDRGSANTE. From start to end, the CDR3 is CASSDRGSANTEAFF.

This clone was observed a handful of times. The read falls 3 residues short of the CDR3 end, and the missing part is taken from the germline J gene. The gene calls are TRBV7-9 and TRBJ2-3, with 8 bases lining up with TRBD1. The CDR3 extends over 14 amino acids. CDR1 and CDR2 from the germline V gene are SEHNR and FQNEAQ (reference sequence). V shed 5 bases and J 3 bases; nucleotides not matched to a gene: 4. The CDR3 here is CASSLGTGTDTQYF. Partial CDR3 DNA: TGTGCCAGCAGCCTTGGGACAGGAACAGATACG.

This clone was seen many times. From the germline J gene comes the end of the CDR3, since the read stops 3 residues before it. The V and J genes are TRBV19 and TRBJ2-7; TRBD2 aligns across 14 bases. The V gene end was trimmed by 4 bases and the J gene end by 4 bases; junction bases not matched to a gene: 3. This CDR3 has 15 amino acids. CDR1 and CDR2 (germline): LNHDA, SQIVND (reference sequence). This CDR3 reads CASSTGLAGVYEQYF. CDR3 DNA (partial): TGTGCCAGTAGTACGGGACTAGCGGGAGTATACGAG.

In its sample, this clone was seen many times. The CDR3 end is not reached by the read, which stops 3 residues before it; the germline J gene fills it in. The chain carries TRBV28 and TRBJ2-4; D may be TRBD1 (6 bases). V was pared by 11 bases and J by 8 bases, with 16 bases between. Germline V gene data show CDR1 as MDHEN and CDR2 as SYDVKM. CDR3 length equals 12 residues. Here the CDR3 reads CAAGDILDIQYF. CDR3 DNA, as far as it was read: TGTGCCGCCGGGGACATCTTAGACATT.

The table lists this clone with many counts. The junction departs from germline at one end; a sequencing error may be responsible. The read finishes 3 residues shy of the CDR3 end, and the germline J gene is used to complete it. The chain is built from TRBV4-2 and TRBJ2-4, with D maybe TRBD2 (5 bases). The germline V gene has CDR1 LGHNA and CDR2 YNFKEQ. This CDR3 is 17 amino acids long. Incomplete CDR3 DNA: TGCGCCAGCAGCCAAGATCGACTATTTAAGGTCAAAAACATT. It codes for CASSQDRLFKVKNI. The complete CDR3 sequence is CASSQDRLFKVKNIQYF.

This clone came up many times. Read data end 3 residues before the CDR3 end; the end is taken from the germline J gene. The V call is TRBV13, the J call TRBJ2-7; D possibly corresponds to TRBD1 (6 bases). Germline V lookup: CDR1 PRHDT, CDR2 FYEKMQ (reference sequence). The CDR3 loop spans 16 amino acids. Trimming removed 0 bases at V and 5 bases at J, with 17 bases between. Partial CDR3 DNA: TGTGCCAGCAGCTTAGGCCTGTGGACCGAGGGGGACGAG. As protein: CASSLGLWTEGDE. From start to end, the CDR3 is CASSLGLWTEGDEQYF.

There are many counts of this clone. Partial CDR3 DNA: TGCAGTGCTCGCGAGACGAATAGAAGCGCGAGCTCCTACAATGAG. Its protein product is CSARETNRSASSYNE. The CDR3 in full is CSARETNRSASSYNEQFF. The chain carries TRBV20-1 and TRBJ2-1; D uncertain. The read ends 3 residues shy of where the CDR3 ends; the end is completed using the germline J gene. Germline V gene sequence: CDR1 DFQATT, CDR2 SNEGSKA (reference sequence). Trimming left V 5 bases short and J 0 bases short, with 23 bases between. The CDR3 is 18 amino acids.

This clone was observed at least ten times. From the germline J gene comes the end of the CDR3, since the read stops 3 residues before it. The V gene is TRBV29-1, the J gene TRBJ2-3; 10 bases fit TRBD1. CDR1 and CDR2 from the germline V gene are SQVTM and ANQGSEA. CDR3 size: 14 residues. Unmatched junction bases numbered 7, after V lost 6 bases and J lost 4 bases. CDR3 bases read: TGCAGCGTGACCGGGACAGGGGTTGCAGATACG. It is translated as CSVTGTGVADT. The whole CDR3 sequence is CSVTGTGVADTQYF.

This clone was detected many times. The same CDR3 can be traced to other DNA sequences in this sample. CDR3 sequence: CASSDRKAEETQYF. The CDR3 bases that were read are TGTGCCAGCAGTGACAGGAAAGCGGAAGAGACC. This chain joins TRBV2 and TRBJ2-5; the D gene is possibly TRBD2 (5 bases). The CDR3 end falls 3 residues outside the read, so it is completed with the germline J gene. V lost 3 bases and J lost 3, with 11 bases in between. This CDR3 has 14 residues. Germline CDR1 reads SNHLY; CDR2 reads FYNNEI.

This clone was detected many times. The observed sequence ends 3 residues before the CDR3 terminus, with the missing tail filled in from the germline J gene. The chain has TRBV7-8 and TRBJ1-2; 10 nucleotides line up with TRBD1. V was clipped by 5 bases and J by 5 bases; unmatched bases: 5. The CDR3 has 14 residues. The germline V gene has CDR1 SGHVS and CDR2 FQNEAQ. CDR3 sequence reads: CASSLGDRGYGYTF. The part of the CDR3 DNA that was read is TGTGCCAGCAGCCTCGGGGACAGGGGATATGGC.

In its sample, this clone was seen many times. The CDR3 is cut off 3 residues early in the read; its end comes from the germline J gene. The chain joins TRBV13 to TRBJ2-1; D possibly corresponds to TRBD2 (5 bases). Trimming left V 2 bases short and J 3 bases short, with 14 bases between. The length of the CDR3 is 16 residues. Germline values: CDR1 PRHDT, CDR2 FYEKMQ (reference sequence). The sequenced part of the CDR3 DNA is TGTGCCAGCAGCTTACAATGGGCTAGCAGCTACAATGAG. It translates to CASSLQWASSYNE. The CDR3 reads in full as CASSLQWASSYNEQFF.

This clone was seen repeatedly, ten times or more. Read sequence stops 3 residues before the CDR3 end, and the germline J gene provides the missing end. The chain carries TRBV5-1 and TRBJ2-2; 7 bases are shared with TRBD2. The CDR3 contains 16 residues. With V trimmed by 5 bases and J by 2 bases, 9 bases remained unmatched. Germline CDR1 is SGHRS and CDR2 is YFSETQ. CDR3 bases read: TGCGCCAGCAGAAGCCGAGCGGGAATTAACACCGGGGAG. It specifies CASRSRAGINTGE. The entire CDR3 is CASRSRAGINTGELFF.

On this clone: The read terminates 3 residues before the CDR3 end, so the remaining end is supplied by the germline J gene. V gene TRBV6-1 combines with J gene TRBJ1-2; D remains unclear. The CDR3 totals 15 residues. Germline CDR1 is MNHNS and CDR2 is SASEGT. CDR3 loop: CASSELAGGYNDYTF. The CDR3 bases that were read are TGTGCCAGCAGTGAACTAGCGGGAGGGTACAATGAC.

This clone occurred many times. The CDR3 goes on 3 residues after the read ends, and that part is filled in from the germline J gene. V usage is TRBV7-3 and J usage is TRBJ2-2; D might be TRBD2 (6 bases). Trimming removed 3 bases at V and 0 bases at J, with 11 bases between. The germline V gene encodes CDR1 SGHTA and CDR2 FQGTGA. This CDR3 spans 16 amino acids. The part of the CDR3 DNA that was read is TGTGCCAGCAGCTTTAATGGCGGGGCGAACACCGGGGAG. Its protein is CASSFNGGANTGE. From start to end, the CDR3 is CASSFNGGANTGELFF. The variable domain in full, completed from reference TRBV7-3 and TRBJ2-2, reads GAGVSQTPSNKVTEKGKYVELRCDPISGHTALYWYRQSLGQGPEFLIYFQGTGAADDSGLPNDRFFAVRPEGSVSTLKIQRTERGDSAVYLCASSFNGGANTGELFFGEGSRLTVL.